The 4 T cell receptor beta chains given below trace back to one sample, sequenced in a study of blood T cells in healthy people across ages. A second PCR, run for roughly 7 to 11 cycles, used a sample-barcoded 5' primer plus a J-beta primer mix. In TCRdb, the 5' RACE reads were re-called with MiXCR into one record per CDR3 protein. The table records 800,000 to 1,300,000 distinct CDR3 sequences, about 25% of them present only once. The same data also went into a second study, on T cells of mothers and their children.

Sequenced sample: blood. The receptors stem from a girl aged 2 to 10 in good health.

This clonotype was picked up a small number of times. The gene calls are TRBV3-1 and TRBJ2-1; D might be TRBD2 (5 bases). Germline-derived CDR1 and CDR2 are LGHDT and YNNKEL (reference sequence). This CDR3 spans 12 amino acids. With 3 bases removed from V and 9 bases from J, the gap between germline ends came to 9 bases. The DNA for the CDR3 is TGTGCCAGCAGCCATCTAGGAGGTGAGCAGTTCTTC. Translating it yields CASSHLGGEQFF.

The sample holds a few counts of this clonotype. The chain couples TRBV9 to TRBJ1-1, with D unclear. From germline, CDR1 is SGDLS and CDR2 YYNGEE. The CDR3 length is 15 residues. V lost 4 bases and J 6 bases, leaving 19 bases between the germline ends. The CDR3 loop reads CASSPLQTPGAEAFF. DNA of the CDR3: TGTGCCAGCAGCCCGCTTCAAACCCCCGGCGCTGAAGCTTTCTTT.

The chain carries TRBV28 and TRBJ2-5; D perhaps matches TRBD2 (6 bases). The V and J ends lost 7 bases and 0 bases respectively, with 18 bases between them. CDR1 and CDR2 (germline): MDHEN, SYDVKM. CDR3 length: 16 residues. The CDR3 protein is CASTFPGTGDQETQYF. In nucleotides, the CDR3 is TGTGCCAGCACCTTTCCCGGGACTGGGGACCAAGAGACCCAGTACTTC.

This clonotype was detected only a few times. The chain carries TRBV7-2 and TRBJ2-4, with 7 bases that match TRBD1. Germline V gene sequence: CDR1 SGHTA, CDR2 FQGNSA. This CDR3 region has 14 residues. After removal of 4 bases from V and 5 bases from J, the junction contained 5 bases not matched to a gene. CDR3 protein: CASSSPDRENIQYF. The CDR3 DNA sequence: TGTGCCAGCAGCTCCCCAGACAGGGAAAACATTCAGTACTTC. The whole variable domain, remainder taken from reference TRBV7-2 and TRBJ2-4, is GAGVSQSPSNKVTEKGKDVELRCDPISGHTALYWYRQSLGQGLEFLIYFQGNSAPDKSGLPSDRFSAERTGGSVSTLTIQRTQQEDSAVYLCASSSPDRENIQYFGAGTRLSVL.